These 23 T cell receptor beta chains were sequenced from one sample in a study of human T cells and chemical hapten exposure. Stated time point: patch test 1, 2 weeks after DPC sensitization. The sample's treatment: therapeutic diphenylcyclopropenone sensitization with weekly scalp DPC. TCRdb analysed the RACE reads with MiXCR anew, one entry per CDR3 protein. The sample includes around 380,000 distinct CDR3 sequences, more than 4.5% seen only once; the top ten take around 2.3%. The material sequenced was whole blood, taken in connection with sensitization to the hapten diphenylcyclopropenone (DPC). The receptors shown here come from a woman aged 45-60 years with alopecia areata. Some clones in this sample may be carry-over from other donors' samples.

This clonotype came up many times. The chain is built from TRBV9 and TRBJ1-4; no definite D call. The CDR3 is 14 residues long. V was shortened by 3 bases and J by 10 bases, with 16 bases between the two germline ends. Germline-derived CDR1 and CDR2 are SGDLS and YYNGEE. CDR3 DNA sequence: TGTGCCAGCAGCGCCTTCGCGGCGGATGGAAAACTGTTTTTT. As protein: CASSAFAADGKLFF. The whole variable domain, filled in from reference TRBV9 and TRBJ1-4, reads DSGVTQTPKHLITATGQRVTLRCSPRSGDLSVYWYQQSLDQGLQFLIQYYNGEERAKGNILERFSAQQFPDLHSELNLSSLELGDSALYFCASSAFAADGKLFFGSGTQLSVL.

The V and J genes are TRBV1 and TRBJ1-3. TRBV1 is shown as a pseudogene. There are 12 residues in the CDR3. The chain's CDR3 is CTSLGSRNTIYF. The CDR3 DNA reads TGCACCAGTTTGGGGTCCAGAAACACCATATATTTT.

This chain connects TRBV12-5 to TRBJ1-1, with D unresolved. Trimming removed 5 bases from V and 7 bases from J, with 14 bases in between. The CDR3 is 13 amino acids. Germline V CDR1 and CDR2: LGHNT, FRNRAP. CDR3 amino acids: CASGPPRENEAFF. CDR3 nucleotides: TGTGCTAGTGGTCCTCCTCGGGAGAATGAAGCTTTCTTT.

This clonotype has more than one count but fewer than ten. This rearrangement joins TRBV27 to TRBJ2-3, with TRBD1 as a possible D gene (5 bases). Germline V gives CDR1 MNHEY, CDR2 SMNVEV (reference sequence). The CDR3 is 16 amino acids. Trimming shortened V by 2 bases and J by 6 bases, and 18 bases separated the two germline ends. CDR3: CASSLGVDSASDTQYF. In DNA form, the CDR3 reads TGTGCCAGCAGTTTAGGTGTCGACAGTGCATCGGATACGCAGTATTTT.

Only a few counts were recorded for this clonotype. The CDR3 loop is CASSLELAVANTGELFF. Here the CDR3 DNA reads TGCGCCAGCAGCTTGGAACTAGCCGTCGCGAACACCGGGGAGCTGTTTTTT. The chain joins TRBV5-1 to TRBJ2-2; tentatively, D is TRBD2 (6 bases). Trimming pared 0 bases from V and 0 bases from J, leaving 12 bases between. The CDR3 extends over 17 amino acids. Germline lookup yields CDR1 SGHRS and CDR2 YFSETQ.

This clonotype was seen at least ten times. The chain recombines TRBV29-1 with TRBJ1-1, with a tentative D call TRBD1 (5 bases). This CDR3 is built from 12 residues. V lost 4 bases, J lost 2 bases, and 8 bases lay in between. Germline CDR1 reads SQVTM; CDR2 reads ANQGSEA. CDR3 sequence: CSVVQGNTEAFF. DNA for the CDR3: TGCAGCGTTGTCCAGGGTAACACTGAAGCTTTCTTT.

This clonotype showed up many times. V and J are TRBV18 and TRBJ1-2, with TRBD1 as a possible D gene (5 bases). The V end was cut by 0 bases, the J end by 5 bases, with 10 bases between. Germline values: CDR1 KGHSH, CDR2 LQKENI. The CDR3 loop spans 14 amino acids. The CDR3 nucleotides are TGTGCCAGCTCACCACCACGACAGCCATATGGCTACACCTTC. This encodes CASSPPRQPYGYTF.

V usage is TRBV6-2 or TRBV6-3 and J usage is TRBJ1-5, with 8 bases lining up with TRBD1. The length of the CDR3 is 13 residues. Germline V gene sequence: CDR1 MNHEY, CDR2 SVGEGT. With 8 bases clipped from V and 6 bases from J, the junction kept 6 bases outside the gene matches. As DNA, the CDR3 is TGTGCCAGCGCCGGGACAGGTATTCAGCCCCAGCATTTT. This translates into CASAGTGIQPQHF.

This clonotype came up many times. The gene calls are TRBV6-2 or TRBV6-3 and TRBJ1-5; 9 positions agree with TRBD1. Germline V gives CDR1 MNHEY, CDR2 SVGEGT. The CDR3 has 14 amino acids. Trimming at V came to 6 bases and at J to 7 bases, leaving 7 bases not matched to a gene. The CDR3 loop reads CASRTGGAIQPQHF. CDR3 bases: TGTGCCAGCAGAACAGGGGGCGCGATCCAGCCCCAGCATTTT.

Many counts were recorded for this clonotype. This rearrangement joins TRBV24-1 to TRBJ1-1; 11 bases align to TRBD1. Unmatched junction bases numbered 3, after V lost 7 bases and J lost 6 bases. Germline CDR1 and CDR2: KGHDR and SFDVKD. The CDR3 runs 13 residues. The CDR3 loop reads CATRRGQGAEAFF. The CDR3 DNA follows: TGTGCCACCAGGAGGGGACAGGGGGCTGAAGCTTTCTTT.

This sequence joins TRBV7-8 and TRBJ1-5; D not certain. Germline CDR1 SGHVS, CDR2 FQNEAQ. Trimming stripped 4 bases from V and 3 bases from J, with 16 bases between. This CDR3 contains 16 residues. The CDR3 is CASSSPKGGNNQPQHF. The CDR3 nucleotides read TGTGCCAGCAGCTCCCCAAAGGGAGGGAACAATCAGCCCCAGCATTTT.

A few counts support this clonotype. The J gene is TRBJ2-3, the V gene TRBV20-1, with TRBD2 identical over 12 bases. The V segment lost 7 bases and the J segment 3 bases; nucleotides outside the gene matches: 11. Germline loops: CDR1 DFQATT, CDR2 SNEGSKA (reference sequence). The CDR3 extends over 16 amino acids. CDR3 region: CSGSITSGGLTDTQYF. The CDR3 DNA is TGCAGTGGCTCGATCACTAGCGGGGGGTTGACAGATACGCAGTATTTT.

The V call is TRBV29-1, the J call TRBJ1-3; D possibly corresponds to TRBD1 (6 bases). This CDR3 has 12 amino acids. Between the trimmed V and J ends, which lost 7 bases and 4 bases, there was a span of 11 bases. Germline assignment: CDR1 SQVTM and CDR2 ANQGSEA. The CDR3 region is CSGTVGGNTIYF. In nucleotides, the CDR3 is TGCAGCGGGACAGTTGGGGGAAACACCATATATTTT.

Many counts were recorded for this clonotype. A read error may account for a junction end that differs from germline. The J gene is TRBJ2-3, the V gene TRBV3-1; no reliable D call. The length of the CDR3 is 12 residues. From germline, CDR1 is LGHDT and CDR2 YNNKEL (reference sequence). The CDR3 nucleotides read TGCGCCAGCAGCCAAGAGACAGATACGCAGTATTTT. Translation: CASSQETDTQYF.

This clonotype has only a few counts. The chain carries TRBV6-1 and TRBJ1-5; the D is unclear. The V gene lost 5 bases and the J gene lost 6 bases, with 14 bases spanning the gap. Germline assignment: CDR1 MNHNS and CDR2 SASEGT. CDR3 size: 14 residues. The chain's CDR3 is CASSLWGGSQPQHF. For the CDR3, the DNA is TGTGCCAGCAGTCTCTGGGGAGGGAGTCAGCCCCAGCATTTT.

The chain carries TRBV19 and TRBJ1-2; no firm D call. Per the germline V gene, CDR1 is LNHDA and CDR2 is SQIVND (reference sequence). The CDR3 is 13 amino acids. V lost 4 bases and J lost 5, with 11 bases in between. This chain's CDR3 is CASSRSVAYGYTF. The CDR3 DNA follows: TGTGCCAGTAGTAGGTCTGTGGCTTATGGCTACACCTTC.

The chain carries TRBV27 and TRBJ2-1; D is possibly TRBD1 (5 bases). There are 14 residues in the CDR3. Germline V lookup: CDR1 MNHEY, CDR2 SMNVEV (reference sequence). With 3 bases removed from V and 5 bases from J, the gap between germline ends came to 11 bases. In nucleotides, the CDR3 is TGTGCCAGCAGTTTGGAACAGGACAACAATGAGCAGTTCTTC. It codes for CASSLEQDNNEQFF.

This clonotype appeared a few times. This chain links TRBV5-4 with TRBJ2-5; D not resolved. V gave up 4 bases and J gave up 0 bases, with 7 bases separating them. This CDR3 contains 13 residues. Germline V gene data show CDR1 as SGHNT and CDR2 as YYREEE (reference sequence). CDR3 amino acids: CASSPDYQETQYF. The CDR3 region has the DNA TGTGCCAGCAGCCCCGACTACCAAGAGACCCAGTACTTC.

This clonotype has only a few counts. The chain recombines TRBV12-3 or TRBV12-4 with TRBJ2-2; possible D gene TRBD1, 5 bases. V dropped 5 bases and J dropped 4 bases, with 5 bases sitting between them. This CDR3 spans 12 amino acids. The CDR3 DNA reads as TGTGCCAGCAGTGGGGCCACCGGGGAGCTGTTTTTT. Its protein is CASSGATGELFF.

In its sample, this clonotype was seen a few times. CDR3 bases: TGTGCCAGCAGGGGACGGATGAGGAGCTCCTATAATTCACCCCTCCACTTT. It yields the protein CASRGRMRSSYNSPLHF. J is TRBJ1-6 and V is TRBV28, with D possibly being TRBD1 (5 bases). CDR1 and CDR2 (germline): MDHEN, SYDVKM. The CDR3 consists of 17 residues. With 6 bases removed from V and 0 bases from J, the gap between germline ends came to 15 bases.

This clonotype was seen more than once but under ten times. The V call is TRBV10-3, the J call TRBJ1-1; the D gene is possibly TRBD1 (6 bases). Looked up from germline, CDR1 is ENHRY and CDR2 is SYGVKD. CDR3 length equals 11 residues. V lost 9 bases and J 1 base, leaving 6 bases between the germline ends. The CDR3 spells CAIQGNTEAFF. Written as DNA, the CDR3 is TGTGCCATACAGGGGAACACTGAAGCTTTCTTT.

This clonotype was recorded a few times. The genes are TRBV6-1 and TRBJ2-5; 8 positions match TRBD1. The germline V gene has CDR1 MNHNS and CDR2 SASEGT. The CDR3 totals 15 residues. V trimming: 5 bases; J trimming: 5 bases; junction bases outside the gene matches: 10. As DNA, the CDR3 is TGTGCCAGCAGTTTCGGGACAGGAACAGGGGAGACCCAGTACTTC. Protein sequence: CASSFGTGTGETQYF.

This chain connects TRBV6-1 to TRBJ1-1, with D hard to call. Germline V CDR1 and CDR2: MNHNS, SASEGT. The length of the CDR3 is 13 residues. V was clipped by 6 bases and J by 9 bases, with 17 bases between them. For the CDR3, the DNA is TGTGCCAGCAGCCCCTCCCCGGAAAGGAAAGCTTTCTTT. Amino acids: CASSPSPERKAFF.